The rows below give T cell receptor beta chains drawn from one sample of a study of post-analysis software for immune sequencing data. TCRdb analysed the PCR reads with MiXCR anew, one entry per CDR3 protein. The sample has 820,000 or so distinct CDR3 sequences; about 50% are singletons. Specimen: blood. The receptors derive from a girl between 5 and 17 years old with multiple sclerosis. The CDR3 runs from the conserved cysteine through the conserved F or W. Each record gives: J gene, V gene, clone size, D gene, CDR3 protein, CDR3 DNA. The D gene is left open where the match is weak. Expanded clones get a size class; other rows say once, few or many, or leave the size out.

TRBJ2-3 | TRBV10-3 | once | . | CAISEVPSTDTQYF | TGTGCCATCAGTGAGGTACCGAGCACAGATACGCAGTATTTT
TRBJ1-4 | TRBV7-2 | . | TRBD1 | CASSFQTGKNEKLFF | TGTGCCAGCAGCTTCCAGACAGGGAAGAATGAAAAACTGTTTTTT
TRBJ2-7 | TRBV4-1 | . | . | CASSQEWATYEQYF | TGCGCCAGCAGCCAAGAGTGGGCGACCTACGAGCAGTACTTC
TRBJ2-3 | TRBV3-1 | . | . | CASSQRGETDTQYF | TGTGCCAGCAGCCAAAGGGGGGAGACAGATACGCAGTATTTT
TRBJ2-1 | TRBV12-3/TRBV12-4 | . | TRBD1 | CASSPRDRGPSYNEQFF | TGTGCCAGCAGTCCGCGGGACAGGGGGCCGTCCTACAATGAGCAGTTCTTC
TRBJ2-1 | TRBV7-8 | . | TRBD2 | CASTRTSGRDGEQFF | TGTGCCAGCACCCGGACTAGCGGGAGGGACGGTGAGCAGTTCTTC
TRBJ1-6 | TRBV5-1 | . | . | CASSLAVGNSPLHF | TGCGCCAGCAGCTTGGCGGTCGGCAATTCACCCCTCCACTTT
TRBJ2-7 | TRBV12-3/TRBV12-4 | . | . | CASTDGGYTYEQYF | TGTGCCAGCACCGACGGGGGCTACACCTACGAGCAGTACTTC
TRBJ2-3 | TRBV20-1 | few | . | CSARVGDVVRDTQYF | TGCAGTGCTAGGGTCGGCGACGTGGTCAGGGATACGCAGTATTTT
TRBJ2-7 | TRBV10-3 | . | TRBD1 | CAISGQGPYYGQYF | TGTGCCATCAGTGGACAGGGACCCTACTACGGGCAGTACTTC
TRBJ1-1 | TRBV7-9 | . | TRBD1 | CASSLKGQDTEAFF | TGTGCCAGCAGCTTAAAGGGACAGGACACTGAAGCTTTCTTT
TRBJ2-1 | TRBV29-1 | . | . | CSVGVSNEQFF | TGCAGCGTGGGCGTAAGCAATGAGCAGTTCTTC
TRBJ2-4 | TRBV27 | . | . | CASSSYGEAKNIQYF | TGTGCCAGCAGTTCCTACGGAGAAGCGAAAAACATTCAGTACTTC
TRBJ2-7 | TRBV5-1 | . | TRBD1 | CASSLPGQGIEQYF | TGCGCCAGCAGCTTACCGGGACAGGGGATCGAGCAGTACTTC
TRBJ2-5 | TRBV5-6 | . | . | CASSLNGKTQYF | TGTGCCAGCAGCTTGAACGGAAAGACCCAGTACTTC
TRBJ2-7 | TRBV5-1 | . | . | CASSPDSVEQYF | TGCGCCAGCAGCCCGGATAGCGTCGAGCAGTACTTC
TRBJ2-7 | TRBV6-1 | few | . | CASSERHTYEQYF | TGTGCCAGCAGTGAAAGACATACCTACGAGCAGTACTTC
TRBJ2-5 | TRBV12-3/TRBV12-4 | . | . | CASSFRAVGTQYF | TGTGCCAGCAGTTTTAGGGCTGTTGGGACCCAGTACTTC
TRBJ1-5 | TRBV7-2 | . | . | CASSLEGVVDQPQHF | TGTGCCAGCAGCTTAGAAGGGGTCGTGGATCAGCCCCAGCATTTT
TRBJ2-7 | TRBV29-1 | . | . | CSVHSLSYEQYF | TGCAGCGTTCACAGCCTCTCCTACGAGCAGTACTTC
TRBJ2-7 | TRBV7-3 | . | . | CASSSVPGLLYF | TGTGCCAGCAGCTCGGTCCCCGGGCTTCTGTACTTC
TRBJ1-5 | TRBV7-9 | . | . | CASSLVAGGGNQPQHF | TGTGCCAGCAGCTTAGTGGCCGGAGGGGGCAATCAGCCCCAGCATTTT